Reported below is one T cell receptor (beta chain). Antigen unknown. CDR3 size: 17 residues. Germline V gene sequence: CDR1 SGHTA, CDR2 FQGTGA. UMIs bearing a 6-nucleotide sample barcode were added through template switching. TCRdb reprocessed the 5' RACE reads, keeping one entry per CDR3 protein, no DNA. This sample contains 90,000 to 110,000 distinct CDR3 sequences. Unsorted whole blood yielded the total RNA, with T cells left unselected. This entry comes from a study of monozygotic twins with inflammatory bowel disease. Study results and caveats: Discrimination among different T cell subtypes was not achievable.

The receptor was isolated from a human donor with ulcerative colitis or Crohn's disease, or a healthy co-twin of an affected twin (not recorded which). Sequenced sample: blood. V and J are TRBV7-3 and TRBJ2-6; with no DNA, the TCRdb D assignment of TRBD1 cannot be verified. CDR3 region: CASSQGRSSSGANVLTF.